The text below deals with one T cell receptor beta chain. What it recognizes is unknown. The record originates from a study of cytomegalovirus exposure and HLA in healthy donors. Overall study findings and caveats: Common viral pathogens seemed, in a later analysis, to connect with several of the most significant clusters.

Trimming removed 6 bases from V and 4 bases from J, with 6 bases in between. The germline gives CDR1 SQVTM, CDR2 ANQGSEA. The CDR3 extends over 10 amino acids. Amplification used 60 Vbeta primers and 13 Jbeta primers. TCRdb keeps only in-frame clones here, not all; method: immunoSEQ multiplex PCR. The data contain 90,000 to 150,000 clones, around 79% of them singletons. The chain is built from TRBV29-1 and TRBJ1-2; the D is unclear. This clonotype was sampled from a woman aged 18-35 years in good health and CMV-seronegative. Sequencing used PBMCs. The CDR3 nucleotides read TGCAGCGTCTACAGCTATGGCTACACCTTC. This codes for CSVYSYGYTF.